Presented here are 2 T cell receptor beta chains from one specimen sequenced in a study of cytomegalovirus exposure and HLA in healthy donors. The PCR contained 60 Vbeta and 13 Jbeta primers. Measured with immunoSEQ multiplex PCR; TCRdb has only the in-frame clones, and not every one. In the table there are 100,000 to 120,000 clones, about 70% of which are singletons. The specimen was PBMCs. The origin of the receptors is a man aged 25 to 40 in good health and CMV-seronegative.

This rearrangement joins TRBV7-2 to TRBJ2-7, with D perhaps matching TRBD1 (5 bases). The V and J ends lost 8 bases and 3 bases respectively, with 14 bases between them. The CDR3 loop spans 13 amino acids. Germline V gene lookup returns CDR1 SGHTA and CDR2 FQGNSA. CDR3 coding DNA: TGTGCCAGCGGTCGACAGCTAAACTACGAGCAGTACTTC. Protein: CASGRQLNYEQYF.

The V gene is TRBV27, the J gene TRBJ2-2; possible D gene TRBD2, 5 bases. The V gene lost 6 bases and the J gene lost 3 bases, with 8 bases spanning the gap. The germline CDR1 and CDR2 sequences are MNHEY and SMNVEV (reference sequence). The CDR3 loop spans 13 amino acids. CDR3: CASRGGYTGELFF. In nucleotides, the CDR3 is TGTGCCAGCAGGGGCGGGTACACCGGGGAGCTGTTTTTT.